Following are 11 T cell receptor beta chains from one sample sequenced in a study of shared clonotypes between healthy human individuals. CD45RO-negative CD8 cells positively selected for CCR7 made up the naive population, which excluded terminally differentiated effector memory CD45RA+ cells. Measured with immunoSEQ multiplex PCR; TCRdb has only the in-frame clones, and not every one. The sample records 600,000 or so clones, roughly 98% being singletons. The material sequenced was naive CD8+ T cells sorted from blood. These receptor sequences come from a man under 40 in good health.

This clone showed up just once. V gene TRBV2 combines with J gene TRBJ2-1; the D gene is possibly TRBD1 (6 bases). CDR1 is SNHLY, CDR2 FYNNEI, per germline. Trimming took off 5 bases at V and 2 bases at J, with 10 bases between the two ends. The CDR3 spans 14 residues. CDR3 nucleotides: TGTGCCAGCAGTAGGACAGAAACCTACAATGAGCAGTTCTTC. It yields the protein CASSRTETYNEQFF.

The CDR3 coding sequence is TGTGCCAGCATCGATGGGGGAGGCGGACATAATGAGCAGTTCTTC. Its translation: CASIDGGGGHNEQFF. This sequence joins TRBV27 and TRBJ2-1; weak D call: TRBD2 (6 bases). The CDR3 spans 15 residues. Germline loops: CDR1 MNHEY, CDR2 SMNVEV (reference sequence). The V end was cut by 7 bases, the J end by 7 bases, with 20 bases between.

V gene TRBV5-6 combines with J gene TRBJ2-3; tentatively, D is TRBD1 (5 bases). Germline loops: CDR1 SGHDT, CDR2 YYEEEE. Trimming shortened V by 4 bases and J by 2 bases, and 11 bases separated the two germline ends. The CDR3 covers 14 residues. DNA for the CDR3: TGTGCCAGCAGCGACACGGACACCACAGATACGCAGTATTTT. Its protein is CASSDTDTTDTQYF. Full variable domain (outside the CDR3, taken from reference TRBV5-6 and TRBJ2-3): DAGVTQSPTHLIKTRGQQVTLRCSPKSGHDTVSWYQQALGQGPQFIFQYYEEEERQRGNFPDRFSGHQFPNYSSELNVNALLLGDSALYLCASSDTDTTDTQYFGPGTRLTVL.

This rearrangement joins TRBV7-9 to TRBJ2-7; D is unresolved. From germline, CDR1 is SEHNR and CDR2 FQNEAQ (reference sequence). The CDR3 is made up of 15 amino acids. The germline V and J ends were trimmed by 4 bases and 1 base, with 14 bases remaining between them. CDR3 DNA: TGTGCCAGCAGCTCTGGGGTGCTCATGTCCTACGAGCAGTACTTC. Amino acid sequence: CASSSGVLMSYEQYF.

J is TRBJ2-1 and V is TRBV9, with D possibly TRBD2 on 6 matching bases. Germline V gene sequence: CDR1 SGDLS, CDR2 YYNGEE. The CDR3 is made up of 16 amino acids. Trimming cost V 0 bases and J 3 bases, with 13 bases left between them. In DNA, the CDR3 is TGTGCCAGCAGCGTAGTAGGGAGGACCAACTACAATGAGCAGTTCTTC. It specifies CASSVVGRTNYNEQFF.

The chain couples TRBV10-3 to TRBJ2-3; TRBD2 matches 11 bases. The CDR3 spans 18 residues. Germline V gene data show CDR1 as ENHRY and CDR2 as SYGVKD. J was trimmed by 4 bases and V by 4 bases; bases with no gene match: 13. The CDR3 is CAISVPTGTSGAADTQYF. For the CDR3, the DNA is TGTGCCATCAGTGTCCCGACCGGGACTAGCGGAGCCGCAGATACGCAGTATTTT.

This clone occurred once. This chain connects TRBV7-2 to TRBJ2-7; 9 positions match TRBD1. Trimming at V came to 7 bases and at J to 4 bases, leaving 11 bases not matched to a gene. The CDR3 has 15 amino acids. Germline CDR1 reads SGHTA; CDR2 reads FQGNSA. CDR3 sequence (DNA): TGTGCCAGCAATGGAGGGGACAGGGATTTTTACGAGCAGTACTTC. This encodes CASNGGDRDFYEQYF. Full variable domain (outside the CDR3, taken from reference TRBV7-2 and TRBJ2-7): GAGVSQSPSNKVTEKGKDVELRCDPISGHTALYWYRQSLGQGLEFLIYFQGNSAPDKSGLPSDRFSAERTGGSVSTLTIQRTQQEDSAVYLCASNGGDRDFYEQYFGPGTRLTVT.

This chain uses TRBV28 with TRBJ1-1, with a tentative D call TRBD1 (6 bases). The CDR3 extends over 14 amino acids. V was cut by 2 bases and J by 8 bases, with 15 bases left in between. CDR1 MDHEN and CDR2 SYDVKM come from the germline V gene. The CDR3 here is CASSLPGAIGEAFF. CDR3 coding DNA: TGTGCCAGCAGTTTACCGGGGGCGATTGGAGAAGCTTTCTTT.

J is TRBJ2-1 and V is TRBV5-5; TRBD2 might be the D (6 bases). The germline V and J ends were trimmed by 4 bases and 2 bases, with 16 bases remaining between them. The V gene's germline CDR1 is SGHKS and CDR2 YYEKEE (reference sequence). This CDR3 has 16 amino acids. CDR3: CASSVMGGVAYNEQFF. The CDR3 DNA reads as TGTGCCAGCAGCGTCATGGGGGGAGTGGCCTACAATGAGCAGTTCTTC.

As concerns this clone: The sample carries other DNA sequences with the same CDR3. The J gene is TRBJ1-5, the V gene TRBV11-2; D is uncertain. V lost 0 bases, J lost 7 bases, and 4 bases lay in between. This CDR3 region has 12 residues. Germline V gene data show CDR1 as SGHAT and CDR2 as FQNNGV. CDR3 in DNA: TGTGCCAGCAGCTTAGACGGCCAGCCCCAGCATTTT. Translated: CASSLDGQPQHF.

The CDR3 DNA is TGTGCCACCAGAGACAGGACGAACACTGAAGCTTTCTTT. Translated: CATRDRTNTEAFF. The gene calls are TRBV15 and TRBJ1-1; D may be TRBD1 (6 bases). This CDR3 has 13 residues. Between the trimmed V and J ends, which lost 6 bases and 1 base, there was a span of 9 bases. Germline V gene sequence: CDR1 LNHNV, CDR2 YYDKDF (reference sequence).